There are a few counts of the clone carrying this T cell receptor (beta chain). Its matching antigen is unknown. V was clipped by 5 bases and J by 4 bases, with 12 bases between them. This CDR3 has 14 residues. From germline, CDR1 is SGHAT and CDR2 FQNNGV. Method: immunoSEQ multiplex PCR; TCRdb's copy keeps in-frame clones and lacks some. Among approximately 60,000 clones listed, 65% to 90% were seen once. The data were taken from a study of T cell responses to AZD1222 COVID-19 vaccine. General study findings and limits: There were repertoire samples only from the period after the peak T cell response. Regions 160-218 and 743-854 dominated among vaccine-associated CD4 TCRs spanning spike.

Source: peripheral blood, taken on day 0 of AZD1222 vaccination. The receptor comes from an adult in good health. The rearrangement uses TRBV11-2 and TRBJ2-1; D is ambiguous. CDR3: CASSPPRRYNEQFF. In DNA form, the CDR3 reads TGTGCCAGCAGCCCTCCCCGGCGGTACAATGAGCAGTTCTTC.